The 26 T cell receptor beta chains presented below share a single source sample, sequenced in a study of blood T cell repertoires in COVID-19. Libraries were prepared by immunoSEQ multiplex PCR; TCRdb keeps only in-frame clonotypes and omits some of them. The table shows tens of thousands of clones, with roughly 90% occurring only once. Sequenced material: peripheral blood. These receptors were obtained from a man aged 70-80 years with acute or convalescent COVID-19.

This sequence joins TRBV10-1 and TRBJ2-5; D might be TRBD1 (5 bases). CDR3 length: 16 residues. Germline V lookup: CDR1 WNHNN, CDR2 SYGVQD (reference sequence). V was pared by 10 bases and J by 2 bases, with 23 bases between. CDR3 sequence (DNA): TGCGCCACCCTCGGGTCCCGACAGAACGAGCAAGAGACCCAGTACTTC. Its protein product is CATLGSRQNEQETQYF.

This chain links TRBV6-5 with TRBJ1-4; 7 bases are a match to TRBD1. This CDR3 spans 15 amino acids. The germline V gene has CDR1 MNHEY and CDR2 SVGAGI. The trim removed 5 bases at V and 3 bases at J, leaving 6 bases unmatched. The CDR3 spells CASSRNRGPNEKLFF. The CDR3 DNA reads as TGTGCCAGCAGTCGAAACAGGGGACCTAATGAAAAACTGTTTTTT.

CDR3 bases: TGTGCCATCGAGTCGTCTGGAAACACCATATATTTT. It is translated as CAIESSGNTIYF. The genes are TRBV2 and TRBJ1-3; D ambiguous. Trimming removed 10 bases from V and 1 base from J, with 8 bases in between. Germline CDR1 SNHLY, CDR2 FYNNEI. The CDR3 sequence is 12 residues long.

In DNA form, the CDR3 reads TGTGCCACCAGTGATGCCGAGAGAAGCACAGATACGCAGTATTTT. This gives the protein CATSDAERSTDTQYF. The J gene is TRBJ2-3, the V gene TRBV24-1; D not certain. Germline lookup yields CDR1 KGHDR and CDR2 SFDVKD. Deletions cut 3 bases from V and 0 bases from J, with 9 bases between. The CDR3 is made up of 15 amino acids.

The chain has TRBV18 and TRBJ1-3; D unresolved. V lost 4 bases to trimming and J lost 2 bases, with 12 bases between them. CDR1 and CDR2 (germline): KGHSH, LQKENI. The CDR3 totals 15 residues. The CDR3 reads CASSLSDGAGNTIYF. CDR3 bases: TGTGCCAGCTCACTTTCGGACGGGGCTGGAAACACCATATATTTT.

The rearrangement joins TRBV11-2 to TRBJ1-1; perhaps TRBD1 as D (5 bases). CDR3 size: 13 residues. The V gene's germline CDR1 is SGHAT and CDR2 FQNNGV. Deletions cut 4 bases from V and 4 bases from J, with 10 bases between. CDR3 DNA sequence: TGTGCCAGCAGCTCGACAGACGGCACTGAAGCTTTCTTT. Translation gives CASSSTDGTEAFF.

The chain is built from TRBV4-2 and TRBJ1-1, with TRBD1 matching 9 bases. Germline CDR1 is LGHNA and CDR2 is YNFKEQ. With 0 bases clipped from V and 2 bases from J, the junction kept 4 bases outside the gene matches. This CDR3 comprises 16 residues. The DNA of the CDR3 is TGTGCCAGCAGCCAAGATCCGGGACAGGGAAACACTGAAGCTTTCTTT. This translates into CASSQDPGQGNTEAFF.

The chain carries TRBV13 and TRBJ2-2, with TRBD2 matching over 13 bases. The ends lost 4 bases at V and 6 bases at J; junction bases unmatched: 8. This CDR3 is built from 17 residues. Germline CDR1 reads PRHDT; CDR2 reads FYEKMQ (reference sequence). This chain's CDR3 is CASSSAKGLAGAGELFF. The CDR3 DNA follows: TGTGCCAGCAGCTCCGCCAAAGGACTAGCGGGAGCCGGGGAGCTGTTTTTT.

This rearrangement joins TRBV5-1 to TRBJ2-7, with 8 positions matching TRBD2. The CDR3 length is 14 residues. Looked up from germline, CDR1 is SGHRS and CDR2 is YFSETQ. Germline trimming cut 2 bases from V and 2 bases from J; bases unmatched to any gene: 3. CDR3 residues: CASSFTSGPYEQYF. The CDR3 DNA sequence: TGCGCCAGCAGCTTTACTAGCGGCCCCTACGAGCAGTACTTC.

The chain recombines TRBV28 with TRBJ2-7; maybe TRBD2 (6 bases). This CDR3 has 15 residues. Germline V lookup: CDR1 MDHEN, CDR2 SYDVKM. V was cut by 8 bases and J by 0 bases, with 17 bases left in between. The CDR3: CASQDRTTLSYEQYF. The CDR3 bases are TGTGCCAGCCAGGATAGGACTACCCTCTCCTACGAGCAGTACTTC.

The rearrangement uses TRBV5-1 and TRBJ2-1; 13 nucleotides agree with TRBD2. The length of the CDR3 is 16 residues. Germline V gene lookup returns CDR1 SGHRS and CDR2 YFSETQ. Trimming took 5 bases from V and 3 from J; bases not matched to a gene: 5. The CDR3 protein is CASSYGLAGVYNEQFF. As DNA, the CDR3 is TGCGCCAGCAGTTACGGACTAGCGGGAGTCTACAATGAGCAGTTCTTC. Variable domain in full (rest from reference TRBV5-1 and TRBJ2-1): KAGVTQTPRYLIKTRGQQVTLSCSPISGHRSVSWYQQTPGQGLQFLFEYFSETQRNKGNFPGRFSGRQFSNSRSEMNVSTLELGDSALYLCASSYGLAGVYNEQFFGPGTRLTVL.

This clone appeared a few times. The chain links TRBV3-1 (or the pseudogene TRBV3-2) to TRBJ2-7; the match to TRBD1 covers 8 bases. The germline V gene encodes CDR1 LGHDT and CDR2 YNNKEL (reference sequence). V lost 4 bases to trimming and J lost 6 bases; unmatched junction nucleotides: 5. There are 13 residues in the CDR3. The CDR3 DNA reads TGTGCCAGCAGCCTCCAGGGGGCGCGCGAGCAGTACTTC. Its translation: CASSLQGAREQYF.

This clone was recorded only once. This chain connects TRBV29-1 to TRBJ1-1, with 7 bases that match TRBD1. This CDR3 is 15 amino acids long. The ends lost 6 bases at V and 0 bases at J; junction bases unmatched: 10. From germline, CDR1 is SQVTM and CDR2 ANQGSEA. CDR3 sequence reads: CSVRGGGTVNTEAFF. The DNA for the CDR3 is TGCAGCGTCCGAGGGGGCGGGACAGTGAACACTGAAGCTTTCTTT.

The V call is TRBV13, the J call TRBJ2-7; possible D gene TRBD2, 6 bases. With 5 bases removed from V and 2 bases from J, the gap between germline ends came to 10 bases. Germline assignment: CDR1 PRHDT and CDR2 FYEKMQ (reference sequence). This CDR3 is built from 13 residues. The CDR3: CASSPGRTYEQYF. CDR3 coding DNA: TGTGCCAGCAGCCCCGGGAGAACCTACGAGCAGTACTTC.

This chain uses TRBV6-6 with TRBJ1-2, with 7 bases that match TRBD1. In germline, CDR1 is MNHNY, CDR2 SVGAGI (reference sequence). This CDR3 is 15 amino acids long. V gave up 5 bases and J gave up 12 bases; unmatched junction bases: 18. The CDR3 region has the DNA TGTGCCAGCAGTCCACAAGATCCGGGACAGCACGGCAACACCTTC. It encodes CASSPQDPGQHGNTF.

The rearrangement links TRBV6-5 to TRBJ1-1; no reliable D call. Trimming left V 0 bases short and J 0 bases short, with 5 bases between. The CDR3 extends over 14 amino acids. The germline gives CDR1 MNHEY, CDR2 SVGAGI. The CDR3 spells CASSYSGVNTEAFF. The CDR3 coding sequence is TGTGCCAGCAGTTACTCCGGGGTGAACACTGAAGCTTTCTTT.

The chain combines TRBV6-5 with TRBJ2-7; D is unclear. The CDR3 covers 14 residues. Germline assignment: CDR1 MNHEY and CDR2 SVGAGI. V lost 0 bases and J lost 3, with 9 bases in between. The CDR3 coding sequence is TGTGCCAGCAGTTACTCAAAACTGAACTACGAGCAGTACTTC. Translated: CASSYSKLNYEQYF.

This clone was picked up a small number of times. The genes are TRBV6-5 and TRBJ1-2; the D is unclear. The CDR3 is 14 residues long. CDR1 is MNHEY, CDR2 SVGAGI, per germline. V lost 0 bases to trimming and J lost 2 bases, with 7 bases between them. CDR3 loop: CASSYSFSNYGYTF. The CDR3, as DNA: TGTGCCAGCAGTTACTCGTTCTCCAACTATGGCTACACCTTC.

The chain links TRBV28 to TRBJ2-6, with D uncertain. With 8 bases removed from V and 0 bases from J, the gap between germline ends came to 5 bases. Germline V gives CDR1 MDHEN, CDR2 SYDVKM. This CDR3 is built from 13 residues. CDR3 sequence reads: CASEFSGANVLTF. In nucleotides, the CDR3 is TGTGCCAGCGAGTTCTCTGGGGCCAACGTCCTGACTTTC.

The J gene is TRBJ2-7, the V gene TRBV7-2; no clear D gene. V lost 5 bases and J lost 6, with 20 bases in between. Germline CDR1 and CDR2: SGHTA and FQGNSA. The CDR3 runs 15 residues. CDR3 sequence reads: CASSPTDFGQLEQYF. The CDR3 nucleotides are TGTGCCAGCAGCCCCACCGACTTCGGCCAACTCGAGCAGTACTTC.

This sequence joins TRBV15 and TRBJ1-1; weak D call: TRBD1 (5 bases). V was clipped by 0 bases and J by 5 bases, with 13 bases between them. The CDR3 totals 15 residues. The V gene's germline CDR1 is LNHNV and CDR2 YYDKDF (reference sequence). CDR3 in DNA: TGTGCCACCAGCAGAGACGCGGGGCAAGGAACTGAAGCTTTCTTT. Translation gives CATSRDAGQGTEAFF. The full variable domain, in which reference TRBV15 and TRBJ1-1 provide the parts outside the CDR3, is DAMVIQNPRYQVTQFGKPVTLSCSQTLNHNVMYWYQQKSSQAPKLLFHYYDKDFNNEADTPDNFQSRRPNTSFCFLDIRSPGLGDTAMYLCATSRDAGQGTEAFFGQGTRLTVV.

The chain carries TRBV20-1 and TRBJ1-4; D not certain. The CDR3 has 14 residues. CDR1 is DFQATT and CDR2 is SNEGSKA in the germline V gene (reference sequence). Trimming took 3 bases from V and 3 from J, leaving 11 bases between them. This chain's CDR3 is CSASPARANEKLFF. For the CDR3, the DNA is TGCAGTGCTAGTCCAGCCCGGGCTAATGAAAAACTGTTTTTT.

The V and J genes are TRBV29-1 and TRBJ2-1; 7 positions match TRBD2. The germline gives CDR1 SQVTM, CDR2 ANQGSEA. V shed 7 bases, J shed 8 bases, and the junction held 14 bases outside the gene matches. This CDR3 has 14 residues. The CDR3 protein is CSAEWGGEGDEQFF. The CDR3, as DNA: TGCAGCGCAGAATGGGGAGGGGAGGGCGATGAGCAGTTCTTC.

This chain connects TRBV6-5 to TRBJ1-6, with D maybe TRBD1 (6 bases). The length of the CDR3 is 14 residues. V lost 8 bases and J lost 1, with 9 bases in between. CDR1 and CDR2 (germline): MNHEY, SVGAGI. The CDR3 DNA follows: TGTGCCAGCGGACAGCGATCCTATAATTCACCCCTCCACTTT. Translating gives CASGQRSYNSPLHF.

A single count supports this clone. V gene TRBV7-3 combines with J gene TRBJ2-3; D may be TRBD1 (6 bases). Germline V gene sequence: CDR1 SGHTA, CDR2 FQGTGA. Trimming cost V 5 bases and J 0 bases, with 12 bases left between them. The CDR3 covers 15 residues. CDR3 loop: CASSPGTISTDTQYF. CDR3 DNA sequence: TGTGCCAGCAGCCCTGGGACAATCAGCACAGATACGCAGTATTTT.

The chain links TRBV7-2 to TRBJ1-5; 7 positions match TRBD1. Germline V gene sequence: CDR1 SGHTA, CDR2 FQGNSA. V lost 1 base and J lost 3; bases outside the gene matches: 3. The CDR3 has 15 residues. The CDR3 nucleotides are TGTGCCAGCAGCTTAGAGGGGGCCGTCAATCAGCCCCAGCATTTT. The encoded protein is CASSLEGAVNQPQHF. The variable domain in full, with the rest retrieved from reference TRBV7-2 and TRBJ1-5, is GAGVSQSPSNKVTEKGKDVELRCDPISGHTALYWYRQSLGQGLEFLIYFQGNSAPDKSGLPSDRFSAERTGGSVSTLTIQRTQQEDSAVYLCASSLEGAVNQPQHFGDGTRLSIL.